The TCR beta chain under discussion was sequenced for a study of T-cell reconstitution after alpha-beta-depleted transplantation in children. Preparing the TCRbeta library involved the use of unique molecular identifiers. One entry per CDR3 protein, called by TCRdb with MiXCR from the PCR reads. The sample lists more than 200,000 distinct CDR3 sequences; under 8.5% were seen once. Study outcomes and limitations: The high TCRbeta diversity at day 60 in some patients came from surviving recipient T cells and thymic progenitors. Several hundred expanded graft clones reportedly supplied alpha-beta T cells about two months after transplant.

V lost 4 bases, J lost 5 bases, and 1 base stayed unmatched. The CDR3 spans 11 residues. Germline CDR1 and CDR2: DFQATT and SNEGSKA (reference sequence). Concerning this clonotype: What it recognizes is unknown.

This sequence originates from a male patient aged 2-15 years who had a stem cell transplant for acute myeloid leukemia, so the T cells may come from the graft donor. The source was PBMCs, mostly from graft donor cells, collected 360 days after TCRalphabeta/CD19-depleted stem cell transplant. J is TRBJ2-5 and V is TRBV20-1, with TRBD2 matching over 7 bases. CDR3 loop: CSATGRETQYF. CDR3 coding DNA: TGCAGTGCTACCGGGAGGGAGACCCAGTACTTC.